A selection of T cell receptor beta chains follows, all from one sample in a study of T cell changes during pregnancy in multiple sclerosis. TCRdb's table, derived via immunoSEQ multiplex PCR, lists solely in-frame clones and lacks some. The table has about 35,000 clones, about nine tenths seen once. The material was CD4+ T cells from peripheral blood mononuclear cells, obtained in the third trimester of pregnancy. The receptors shown here come from a female donor in good health, enrolled as a control in a pregnancy study. Each CDR3 is given with its conserved first and last residue. D genes are given only for firm matches. Only part of the rows carry a size: once, few, many, or a class if the clone is expanded.

j_gene: TRBJ2-7; d_gene: TRBD1; v_gene: TRBV10-3; abundance: -; CDR3nt: TGTGCCATCCTAGGGACAGGGAACGAGCAGTACTTC; CDR3aa: CAILGTGNEQYF
j_gene: TRBJ2-2; d_gene: TRBD2; v_gene: TRBV7-7; abundance: -; CDR3nt: TGTGCTAGCAGCCCGGGACTAGCGGGTACCGGGGAGCTGTTTTTT; CDR3aa: CASSPGLAGTGELFF
j_gene: TRBJ2-5; d_gene: TRBD2; v_gene: TRBV9; abundance: -; CDR3nt: TGTGCCAGCAGCTCGGGACTACCTCAAGAGACCCAGTACTTC; CDR3aa: CASSSGLPQETQYF
j_gene: TRBJ1-1; d_gene: TRBD1; v_gene: TRBV29-1; abundance: -; CDR3nt: TGCAGCGTATCACTGGGGACAGGGGGCGCCTCTGAAGCTTTCTTT; CDR3aa: CSVSLGTGGASEAFF
j_gene: TRBJ1-4; d_gene: TRBD1; v_gene: TRBV7-6; abundance: once; CDR3nt: TGTGCCAGCAGCCGGGACAGGGCTGAAAAACTGTTTTTT; CDR3aa: CASSRDRAEKLFF
j_gene: TRBJ2-1; d_gene: -; v_gene: TRBV1; abundance: -; CDR3nt: TGCACCAGCAGCCCGCCATGGTCGGCGGGAGGTAAAAATGAGCAGTTCTTC; CDR3aa: CTSSPPWSAGGKNEQFF
j_gene: TRBJ2-7; d_gene: TRBD2; v_gene: TRBV7-2; abundance: few; CDR3nt: TGTGCCAGCAGAGCCCTAGCGGGCGCTACCTACGAGCAGTACTTC; CDR3aa: CASRALAGATYEQYF
j_gene: TRBJ2-1; d_gene: TRBD2; v_gene: TRBV5-1; abundance: -; CDR3nt: TGCGCCAGCAGCTTGGGGGGACTAGCGGGGGGGAATGAGCAGTTCTTC; CDR3aa: CASSLGGLAGGNEQFF
j_gene: TRBJ1-2; d_gene: TRBD1; v_gene: TRBV28; abundance: -; CDR3nt: TGTGCCAGCAGTTTAGGTACAGGGGGCGTTGATGGCTACACCTTC; CDR3aa: CASSLGTGGVDGYTF
j_gene: TRBJ1-1; d_gene: TRBD1; v_gene: TRBV6-5; abundance: -; CDR3nt: TGTGCCAGCAGTGCCCAAATACAGGGGTACACTGAAGCTTTCTTT; CDR3aa: CASSAQIQGYTEAFF
j_gene: TRBJ2-2; d_gene: -; v_gene: TRBV28; abundance: -; CDR3nt: TGTGCCAGCAGTACTCCTGGCAGGGGTATCACCGGGGAGCTGTTTTTT; CDR3aa: CASSTPGRGITGELFF
j_gene: TRBJ2-2; d_gene: -; v_gene: TRBV28; abundance: -; CDR3nt: TGTGCCAGCACCATTTCGACAGCCACCGGGGAGCTGTTTTTT; CDR3aa: CASTISTATGELFF
j_gene: TRBJ2-7; d_gene: TRBD2; v_gene: TRBV7-9; abundance: -; CDR3nt: TGTGCCAGCAGCTTAAGTCTAGCGGAGGACTACGAGCAGTACTTC; CDR3aa: CASSLSLAEDYEQYF
j_gene: TRBJ1-2; d_gene: -; v_gene: TRBV20-1; abundance: few; CDR3nt: TGCACCCTGGGGCAGATTAGTGGCTACACCTTC; CDR3aa: CTLGQISGYTF
j_gene: TRBJ2-1; d_gene: TRBD2; v_gene: TRBV7-9; abundance: -; CDR3nt: TGTGCCAGCAGGCCTACCCCCCAAGCGGGAAAAAATGAGCAGTTCTTC; CDR3aa: CASRPTPQAGKNEQFF
j_gene: TRBJ2-7; d_gene: -; v_gene: TRBV5-1; abundance: -; CDR3nt: TGCGCCAGCAGCCTTACCTACGAGCAGTACTTC; CDR3aa: CASSLTYEQYF
j_gene: TRBJ2-3; d_gene: TRBD2; v_gene: TRBV29-1; abundance: -; CDR3nt: TGCAGCGTTGAAGATGGGACTAGCACGCAGTATTTT; CDR3aa: CSVEDGTSTQYF
j_gene: TRBJ2-3; d_gene: -; v_gene: TRBV2; abundance: -; CDR3nt: TGTGCCAGCAAGCCGGCAGATACGCAGTATTTT; CDR3aa: CASKPADTQYF
j_gene: TRBJ2-7; d_gene: -; v_gene: TRBV10-2; abundance: -; CDR3nt: TGCGCCAGCAGGAGACAGGCGCGCTCCTACGAGCAGTACTTC; CDR3aa: CASRRQARSYEQYF
j_gene: TRBJ1-2; d_gene: TRBD1; v_gene: TRBV9; abundance: once; CDR3nt: TGTGCCAGCAGCGGAACAGGGGGCTCCTATGGCTACACCTTC; CDR3aa: CASSGTGGSYGYTF
j_gene: TRBJ1-5; d_gene: -; v_gene: TRBV30; abundance: -; CDR3nt: TGTGCCTGGAGCGGGGGGTTTGGTCAGCCCCAGCATTTT; CDR3aa: CAWSGGFGQPQHF
j_gene: TRBJ2-1; d_gene: TRBD1; v_gene: TRBV5-6; abundance: -; CDR3nt: TGTGCCAGCAGCTTGGAGACAGGGGGTAGATTCTATGAGCAGTTCTTC; CDR3aa: CASSLETGGRFYEQFF
j_gene: TRBJ1-1; d_gene: -; v_gene: TRBV6-6; abundance: -; CDR3nt: TGTGCCAGCAGTTACCAGGAGGTAGCTTTCTTT; CDR3aa: CASSYQEVAFF
j_gene: TRBJ2-2; d_gene: TRBD1; v_gene: TRBV5-1; abundance: -; CDR3nt: TGCGCCAGCAGCCTAGACAGGGGGAACACCGGGGAGCTGTTTTTT; CDR3aa: CASSLDRGNTGELFF
j_gene: TRBJ2-1; d_gene: TRBD1; v_gene: TRBV29-1; abundance: -; CDR3nt: TGCAGCGTTGAAAAGGGACAGGGTGAGGGGGAGCAGTTCTTC; CDR3aa: CSVEKGQGEGEQFF
j_gene: TRBJ2-7; d_gene: TRBD2; v_gene: TRBV27; abundance: -; CDR3nt: TGTGCCAGCAGTTTAGGGCCGGGCGGGAGGAGGTACGAGCAGTACTTC; CDR3aa: CASSLGPGGRRYEQYF
j_gene: TRBJ2-2; d_gene: TRBD1; v_gene: TRBV11-2; abundance: -; CDR3nt: TGTGCCAGCAGCTTACTGGGACAGCCCGCGAACACCGGGGAGCTGTTTTTT; CDR3aa: CASSLLGQPANTGELFF
j_gene: TRBJ2-7; d_gene: -; v_gene: TRBV30; abundance: -; CDR3nt: TGTGCCTGGAGAAGAGTACTAAAGGAGCAGTACTTC; CDR3aa: CAWRRVLKEQYF
j_gene: TRBJ1-6; d_gene: -; v_gene: TRBV1; abundance: -; CDR3nt: TGCACCAGCAGCCAAGTCCAGACCAGGGCCAGCTCCTATAATTCACCCCTCCACTTT; CDR3aa: CTSSQVQTRASSYNSPLHF
j_gene: TRBJ2-5; d_gene: TRBD2; v_gene: TRBV27; abundance: -; CDR3nt: TGTGCCAGCACGGGGGGGTCGGGAGAGACCCAGTACTTC; CDR3aa: CASTGGSGETQYF
j_gene: TRBJ1-4; d_gene: TRBD1; v_gene: TRBV7-8; abundance: -; CDR3nt: TGTGCCAGCAGCCGAACTCGGGACAGAAAGAATGAAAAACTGTTTTTT; CDR3aa: CASSRTRDRKNEKLFF
j_gene: TRBJ2-1; d_gene: TRBD2; v_gene: TRBV5-1; abundance: -; CDR3nt: TGCGCCAGCAGCTTTGGGACTAGCGGGATTGAGCAGTTCTTC; CDR3aa: CASSFGTSGIEQFF
j_gene: TRBJ2-7; d_gene: -; v_gene: TRBV28; abundance: -; CDR3nt: TGTGCCAGCGGTCTAGCGTTAACCTCCTACGAGCAGTACTTC; CDR3aa: CASGLALTSYEQYF
j_gene: TRBJ1-3; d_gene: -; v_gene: TRBV9; abundance: -; CDR3nt: TGTGCCAGCAGCGCGCAGGGGAGCTCTGGAAACACCATATATTTT; CDR3aa: CASSAQGSSGNTIYF
j_gene: TRBJ1-1; d_gene: -; v_gene: TRBV5-5; abundance: -; CDR3nt: TGTGCCAGCAGCTCGACAGTGAACACTGAAGCTTTCTTT; CDR3aa: CASSSTVNTEAFF
j_gene: TRBJ1-1; d_gene: -; v_gene: TRBV28; abundance: -; CDR3nt: TGTGCCAGCAGACCTACAGGGACGGGGGCTTTCTTT; CDR3aa: CASRPTGTGAFF
j_gene: TRBJ2-1; d_gene: TRBD2; v_gene: TRBV5-5; abundance: -; CDR3nt: TGTGCCAGCAGCTTGGCCAGCGGGATTAGGGAAGAGCAGTTCTTC; CDR3aa: CASSLASGIREEQFF
j_gene: TRBJ2-7; d_gene: TRBD1; v_gene: TRBV29-1; abundance: -; CDR3nt: TGCAGCGTTGGGGGACAGTTTTACGAGCAGTACTTC; CDR3aa: CSVGGQFYEQYF
j_gene: TRBJ2-1; d_gene: -; v_gene: TRBV7-8; abundance: -; CDR3nt: TGTGCCAGCAGCTTTATTGGTCACGAGGGAATAGCGAGAAACAATGAGCAGTTCTTC; CDR3aa: CASSFIGHEGIARNNEQFF
j_gene: TRBJ2-2; d_gene: -; v_gene: TRBV14; abundance: once; CDR3nt: TGTGCCAGCAGCCAAGAGCCGGCCGGGGAGCTGTTTTTT; CDR3aa: CASSQEPAGELFF
j_gene: TRBJ1-1; d_gene: TRBD1; v_gene: TRBV29-1; abundance: -; CDR3nt: TGCAGCGTAGCCGGGGGACAGCAGAACACTGAAGCTTTCTTT; CDR3aa: CSVAGGQQNTEAFF
j_gene: TRBJ2-6; d_gene: TRBD1; v_gene: TRBV11-2; abundance: -; CDR3nt: TGTGCCAGCAGCGGGACAGGGGTCTCTGGGGCCAACGTCCTGACTTTC; CDR3aa: CASSGTGVSGANVLTF
j_gene: TRBJ1-1; d_gene: -; v_gene: TRBV11-2; abundance: once; CDR3nt: TGTGCCAGCAGCTCCGCTCGAGGGGGAATCGAAGCTTTCTTT; CDR3aa: CASSSARGGIEAFF
j_gene: TRBJ1-4; d_gene: -; v_gene: TRBV27; abundance: -; CDR3nt: TGTGCCAGCAGTTTAGTAGCAACTAATGAAAAACTGTTTTTT; CDR3aa: CASSLVATNEKLFF
j_gene: TRBJ2-5; d_gene: TRBD1; v_gene: TRBV5-4; abundance: -; CDR3nt: TGTGCCAGCAGCGACCGGGACAGGGGAGAGACCCAGTACTTC; CDR3aa: CASSDRDRGETQYF
j_gene: TRBJ2-2; d_gene: TRBD2; v_gene: TRBV5-4; abundance: medium-sized; CDR3nt: TGTGCCAGCAGCTTGGCTAGCGGGAACACCGGGGAGCTGTTTTTT; CDR3aa: CASSLASGNTGELFF
j_gene: TRBJ2-3; d_gene: TRBD2; v_gene: TRBV5-1; abundance: -; CDR3nt: TGCGCCAGCAGCTTGGGGGGTCTAGCGGGGGTGCTCACAGATACGCAGTATTTT; CDR3aa: CASSLGGLAGVLTDTQYF
j_gene: TRBJ2-1; d_gene: TRBD2; v_gene: TRBV10-3; abundance: -; CDR3nt: TGTGCCATCAGTGAGTCTCCGGGACTAGCGGGAGGGTACTACAATGAGCAGTTCTTC; CDR3aa: CAISESPGLAGGYYNEQFF
j_gene: TRBJ1-1; d_gene: -; v_gene: TRBV18; abundance: -; CDR3nt: TGTGCCAGCTCACGGAGGCAGGGGTCCTCCCCGAATGGGAACACTGAAGCTTTCTTT; CDR3aa: CASSRRQGSSPNGNTEAFF
j_gene: TRBJ2-6; d_gene: -; v_gene: TRBV7-9; abundance: -; CDR3nt: TGTGCCAGCACCAAACAGTCTCCTGGGGCCAACGTCCTGACTTTC; CDR3aa: CASTKQSPGANVLTF
j_gene: TRBJ2-3; d_gene: TRBD2; v_gene: TRBV27; abundance: -; CDR3nt: TGTGCCAGCAAGATACTAGCGGGGCCTCGGGATACGCAGTATTTT; CDR3aa: CASKILAGPRDTQYF
j_gene: TRBJ1-2; d_gene: -; v_gene: TRBV29-1; abundance: -; CDR3nt: TGCAGCGTTGAGGTGTCAGGGATCTATGGCTACACCTTC; CDR3aa: CSVEVSGIYGYTF
j_gene: TRBJ1-2; d_gene: -; v_gene: TRBV7-2; abundance: -; CDR3nt: TGTGCCAGCAGCTTAGGCAGGGACTATGGCTACACCTTC; CDR3aa: CASSLGRDYGYTF
j_gene: TRBJ1-1; d_gene: -; v_gene: TRBV19; abundance: -; CDR3nt: TGTGCCAGTAGTATTGGTGCCGGAGGAGGAAGGAACACTGAAGCTTTCTTT; CDR3aa: CASSIGAGGGRNTEAFF
j_gene: TRBJ2-7; d_gene: TRBD2; v_gene: TRBV7-2; abundance: -; CDR3nt: TGTGCCAGCAGCTTAATGGTAGCGGGGGCCTACGAGCAGTACTTC; CDR3aa: CASSLMVAGAYEQYF